Listed below are T cell receptor beta chains from one sample, sequenced in a study of shared clonotypes between healthy human individuals. Method: immunoSEQ multiplex PCR; TCRdb's copy keeps in-frame clones and lacks some. The sample comprises hundreds of thousands of clones, roughly 94% of which are singletons, and roughly 24% rests with the top ten. The sample taken for sequencing was naive CD8+ T cells sorted from blood. Receptors were obtained from a man aged 25 to 45 in good health. The conserved cysteine and the conserved F or W are not part of the CDR3 here. A D gene is named only where the DNA matches it firmly.

V gene	D gene	CDR3 protein
TRBV15	-	ATSRDGGTGHGYT
TRBV28	-	ASSTGHSNQPQH
TRBV6-5	-	ASKGSGPYGYT
TRBV10-2	TRBD2	ASSGPTRRGGRAANEQF
TRBV7-3	-	ASSSVWHNEQF
TRBV9	-	ASSEDRTPYNEQF
TRBV27	-	ASSGGDKGNTEAF
TRBV27	-	ASSPRQINTEAF
TRBV5-1	TRBD1	ASSLGQGTSSYEQY
TRBV11-2	-	ASSLGLESTDTQY
TRBV13	-	ASSFGSGGTEAF
TRBV6-5	-	ASSYSSAVPQH
TRBV4-1	-	ASTDGIAKNIQY
TRBV28	TRBD1	ASSFQGGTGTSYEQY
TRBV18	TRBD1	ASSPGGQGAHGYT
TRBV28	TRBD2	ASSILAGVPYEQY
TRBV10-3	TRBD2	AISSGRVQETQY
TRBV7-8	-	ASSLAETQY
TRBV30	-	AWSMGGNEQY
TRBV7-9	-	ASTTALRRYGYT
TRBV29-1	TRBD2	SVVIAGGPYEQY
TRBV4-1	TRBD1	ASSRVTGEPSEAF
TRBV2	-	ASSLPPDTQY
TRBV27	TRBD2	AAASGWDTQY
TRBV7-9	-	ASTPGAGTDTQY
TRBV20-1	-	SARRGELF
TRBV19	-	ASSISRSRGLAKNIQY
TRBV5-6	TRBD1	ASSGDGRTGLSYEQY
TRBV1	-	TSSQASSYNEQF
TRBV29-1	TRBD2	SVLAGGSYEQY
TRBV19	TRBD1	ASSKQGAAFGTEAF
TRBV4-1	-	ASSQDGRLDTQY
TRBV9	-	ASNVAGVSQETQY
TRBV30	-	AWSGAVGYEQY
TRBV19	TRBD1	ASSMGQGWTEAF
TRBV27	TRBD2	ASSLSAGVIYNEQF
TRBV5-5	-	ASSLSWGSTDTQY
TRBV27	TRBD2	ASSSGASGTYNEQF
TRBV5-1	-	ASSLMSADTQY
TRBV28	-	ASSSSPGEAF
TRBV7-9	-	ASSLGQGARYEQY
TRBV25-1	TRBD1	ASSEHNGQGETQY
TRBV5-4	-	ASRGSYNEQF
TRBV4-1	TRBD2	ASSQGTSGIFGNEQF
TRBV30	-	AWSVTGLNTEAF